Below are 12 T cell receptor beta chains sequenced from a single sample in a study of OX40 agonist ivuxolimab in advanced cancers. Assay used: immunoSEQ multiplex PCR; TCRdb lists only in-frame clones, some missing. The sample has tens of thousands of clones; around 87% are singletons. The sequencing here drew on CD4+ or CD8+ T cells sorted from blood, taken in a trial of the OX40 agonist ivuxolimab. Every receptor here comes from an adult with an advanced solid tumor such as melanoma, head and neck, liver or kidney cancer.

This clone was detected a few times. V and J are TRBV6-1 and TRBJ2-7, with 11 nucleotides matching TRBD1. Germline V gene lookup returns CDR1 MNHNS and CDR2 SASEGT. CDR3 length: 14 residues. V dropped 7 bases and J dropped 4; count of bases not matched to a gene: 6. The DNA of the CDR3 is TGTGCCAGCACCGTGGGACAGGGGGAATACGAGCAGTACTTC. The encoded protein is CASTVGQGEYEQYF.

The chain has TRBV5-1 and TRBJ2-2, with D maybe TRBD1 (6 bases). Trimming stripped 4 bases from V and 1 base from J, with 11 bases between. CDR3 length: 15 residues. Germline-derived CDR1 and CDR2 are SGHRS and YFSETQ. The DNA for the CDR3 is TGCGCCAGCAGCCCCCAGACAGGGAACACCGGGGAGCTGTTTTTT. Protein sequence: CASSPQTGNTGELFF.

The chain uses TRBV18 and TRBJ1-5; TRBD1 agrees at 8 bases. Germline V CDR1 and CDR2: KGHSH, LQKENI. This CDR3 region has 15 residues. V gave up 1 base and J gave up 9 bases; unmatched junction bases: 8. The chain's CDR3 is CASSPRSDRGAPQHF. The CDR3 DNA reads as TGTGCCAGCTCACCACGAAGCGACAGGGGTGCGCCCCAGCATTTT.

The gene calls are TRBV6-1 and TRBJ1-5, with 7 bases that match TRBD1. CDR1 MNHNS and CDR2 SASEGT come from the germline V gene. V was pared by 1 base and J by 7 bases, with 7 bases of the junction left unmatched. This CDR3 comprises 15 residues. The CDR3 sequence: CASSEEPGGLQPQHF. The CDR3 DNA reads TGTGCCAGCAGTGAAGAGCCAGGGGGGTTGCAGCCCCAGCATTTT.

This chain uses TRBV5-1 with TRBJ2-5; D remains ambiguous. Trimming took off 0 bases at V and 0 bases at J, with 12 bases between the two ends. The CDR3 runs 16 residues. Germline V gene data show CDR1 as SGHRS and CDR2 as YFSETQ. CDR3 DNA sequence: TGCGCCAGCAGCTTGGTTGGTAGCAACTACCAAGAGACCCAGTACTTC. Amino acids: CASSLVGSNYQETQYF.

This clone appeared a single time. The rearrangement joins TRBV10-2 to TRBJ2-4; D is undetermined. V gave up 0 bases and J gave up 0 bases, with 12 bases separating them. The germline gives CDR1 WSHSY, CDR2 SAAADI. There are 17 residues in the CDR3. The CDR3 reads CASSESMVTLAKNIQYF. The CDR3 DNA reads as TGCGCCAGCAGTGAGTCGATGGTGACCTTAGCCAAAAACATTCAGTACTTC.

The chain is built from TRBV12-5 and TRBJ1-1; D possibly corresponds to TRBD1 (6 bases). The CDR3 loop spans 15 amino acids. V was clipped by 2 bases and J by 5 bases, with 15 bases between them. The germline gives CDR1 LGHNT, CDR2 FRNRAP. CDR3 nucleotides: TGTGCTAGTGGTTTGTACACAGGGAGGGGGACTGAAGCTTTCTTT. Translated, it gives CASGLYTGRGTEAFF. Full variable domain (outside the CDR3, taken from reference TRBV12-5 and TRBJ1-1): DARVTQTPRHKVTEMGQEVTMRCQPILGHNTVFWYRQTMMQGLELLAYFRNRAPLDDSGMPKDRFSAEMPDATLATLKIQPSEPRDSAVYFCASGLYTGRGTEAFFGQGTRLTVV.

This rearrangement joins TRBV12-2 to TRBJ1-4; no DNA check was done on the table's D call, TRBD1. TRBV12-2 is tagged as a pseudogene. The CDR3 sequence is 16 residues long. DNA for the CDR3: TGTGCAAGTCGCGGGGCCTCCGGGACAGGTTCTGAAAAACTGTTTTTT. This sequence encodes CASRGASGTGSEKLFF.

CDR3 sequence reads: CASSLGGGGRANEKLFF. The CDR3, as DNA: TGTGCCAGCAGCTTAGGCGGAGGGGGCCGCGCTAATGAAAAACTGTTTTTT. The J gene is TRBJ1-4, the V gene TRBV11-2, with 7 nucleotides matching TRBD1. V shed 1 base and J 3 bases; nucleotides not matched to a gene: 8. Germline assignment: CDR1 SGHAT and CDR2 FQNNGV. CDR3 length: 17 residues. The full variable domain, in which reference TRBV11-2 and TRBJ1-4 provide the parts outside the CDR3, is EAGVAQSPRYKIIEKRQSVAFWCNPISGHATLYWYQQILGQGPKLLIQFQNNGVVDDSQLPKDRFSAERLKGVDSTLKIQPAKLEDSAVYLCASSLGGGGRANEKLFFGSGTQLSVL.

The chain joins TRBV19 to TRBJ1-2; D is ambiguous. Germline lookup yields CDR1 LNHDA and CDR2 SQIVND (reference sequence). CDR3 length: 12 amino acids. V lost 6 bases to trimming and J lost 8 bases, with 13 bases between them. Here the CDR3 DNA reads TGTGCCAGTAGCCTGGGCCTAGGCGGCTACACCTTC. This translates into CASSLGLGGYTF.

This clone came up once. The gene calls are TRBV10-3 and TRBJ2-1, with TRBD2 identical over 10 bases. V trimming: 3 bases; J trimming: 5 bases; junction bases outside the gene matches: 4. Germline V gene data show CDR1 as ENHRY and CDR2 as SYGVKD. The CDR3 spans 15 residues. The DNA for the CDR3 is TGTGCCATCAGTGAAAGGACTAGCGGACACAATGAGCAGTTCTTC. It specifies CAISERTSGHNEQFF.

The rearrangement links TRBV7-2 to TRBJ2-5; D is perhaps TRBD1 (5 bases). This CDR3 contains 14 residues. Germline V gene lookup returns CDR1 SGHTA and CDR2 FQGNSA. The ends were cut back, 5 bases at V and 5 bases at J, with 15 bases in the middle. The CDR3 DNA reads TGTGCCAGCAGCCGTAGTGGGGCAGGCGAGACCCAGTACTTC. This sequence encodes CASSRSGAGETQYF.